This T cell receptor (beta chain) came from a study of blood T cell repertoires in COVID-19. About the research overall: Material from acute and convalescent COVID-19 was sourced from the United States, Italy and Spain. T cells, B-cell-depleted T cells, or PBMCs provided the cDNA or gDNA that served as material.

Trimming left V 3 bases short and J 4 bases short, with 9 bases between. From germline, CDR1 is LGHDT and CDR2 YNNKEL (reference sequence). The CDR3 runs 13 residues. Sequenced by immunoSEQ multiplex PCR; TCRdb stores in-frame clones only, minus some. This table has some 27,000 clones, roughly 84% appearing once. The chain links TRBV3-1 (or the pseudogene TRBV3-2) to TRBJ1-2; TRBD1 is a possible D gene (6 bases). This clonotype originated in a man aged 45 to 65 with active COVID-19. Sequencing was done on a sample of peripheral blood. The CDR3 here is CASSQGGLYGYTF. CDR3 sequence (DNA): TGTGCCAGCAGCCAGGGGGGGCTCTATGGCTACACCTTC.